This note documents a single TCR beta chain sequence. The data derive from a study of molecular identifiers for immune sequencing clone quantification. Each CDR3 protein gets one entry after TCRdb re-called the PCR reads with MiXCR. The sample consists of over 600,000 distinct CDR3 sequences, around 20% of them appearing once. This CDR3 spans 15 amino acids. Germline CDR1 and CDR2: MNHEY and SMNVEV (reference sequence). V was cut by 3 bases and J by 0 bases, with 11 bases left in between. V and J are TRBV27 and TRBJ1-1; D is perhaps TRBD1 (6 bases). The sequenced sample was naive CD8+ T cells from blood, with Jurkat cell RNA spiked in. Noted subset: FACS-sorted CD8+CD4-CCR7+CD45RA+ naive T cells. The receptor comes from a human donor in good health. Some libraries in this study had Jurkat cell RNA spiked in. This chain's CDR3 is CASSFLGGLNTEAFF. The CDR3 DNA reads as TGTGCCAGCAGTTTTTTGGGGGGCTTGAACACTGAAGCTTTCTTT.